Detailed here is one TCR beta chain. CDR3 length: 17 amino acids. Per germline, CDR1 SGHAT and CDR2 FQNNGV. The germline V and J ends were trimmed by 5 bases and 0 bases, with 17 bases remaining between them. This record belongs to a study of shared clonotypes between healthy human individuals. The method was immunoSEQ multiplex PCR; TCRdb's version includes in-frame clones alone and lacks a portion of them. The sample gives some 2,000,000 clones, 90% to 96% of which show up once; roughly 0.13% is in the top ten. The receptor was isolated from a man younger than 35 in good health. The sample taken for sequencing was naive CD4+ T cells sorted from blood. Subset defined: CD45RA+ positively selected. The chain links TRBV11-2 to TRBJ2-4, with a weak D call TRBD2 (6 bases). CDR3 amino acids: CASSDPGRRVAKNIQYF. As DNA, the CDR3 is TGTGCCAGCAGCGACCCGGGACGGAGGGTAGCCAAAAACATTCAGTACTTC.